This T cell receptor beta chain was sequenced in a study of T cells of healthy individuals. V lost 3 bases to trimming and J lost 0 bases; unmatched junction nucleotides: 4. The CDR3 spans 16 residues. The germline V gene encodes CDR1 SGHVS and CDR2 FNYEAQ. TCRdb re-derived calls from the 5' RACE reads in MiXCR, one entry per CDR3 protein. Of about 60,000 distinct CDR3 sequences in the sample, about a sixth were seen once. V gene TRBV7-6 combines with J gene TRBJ2-1, with TRBD2 matching over 8 bases. The TCR was taken from a human donor in good health. CDR3: CASSFSGDSSYNEQFF. The CDR3 DNA reads TGTGCCAGCAGCTTTAGCGGGGATAGCTCCTACAATGAGCAGTTCTTC.